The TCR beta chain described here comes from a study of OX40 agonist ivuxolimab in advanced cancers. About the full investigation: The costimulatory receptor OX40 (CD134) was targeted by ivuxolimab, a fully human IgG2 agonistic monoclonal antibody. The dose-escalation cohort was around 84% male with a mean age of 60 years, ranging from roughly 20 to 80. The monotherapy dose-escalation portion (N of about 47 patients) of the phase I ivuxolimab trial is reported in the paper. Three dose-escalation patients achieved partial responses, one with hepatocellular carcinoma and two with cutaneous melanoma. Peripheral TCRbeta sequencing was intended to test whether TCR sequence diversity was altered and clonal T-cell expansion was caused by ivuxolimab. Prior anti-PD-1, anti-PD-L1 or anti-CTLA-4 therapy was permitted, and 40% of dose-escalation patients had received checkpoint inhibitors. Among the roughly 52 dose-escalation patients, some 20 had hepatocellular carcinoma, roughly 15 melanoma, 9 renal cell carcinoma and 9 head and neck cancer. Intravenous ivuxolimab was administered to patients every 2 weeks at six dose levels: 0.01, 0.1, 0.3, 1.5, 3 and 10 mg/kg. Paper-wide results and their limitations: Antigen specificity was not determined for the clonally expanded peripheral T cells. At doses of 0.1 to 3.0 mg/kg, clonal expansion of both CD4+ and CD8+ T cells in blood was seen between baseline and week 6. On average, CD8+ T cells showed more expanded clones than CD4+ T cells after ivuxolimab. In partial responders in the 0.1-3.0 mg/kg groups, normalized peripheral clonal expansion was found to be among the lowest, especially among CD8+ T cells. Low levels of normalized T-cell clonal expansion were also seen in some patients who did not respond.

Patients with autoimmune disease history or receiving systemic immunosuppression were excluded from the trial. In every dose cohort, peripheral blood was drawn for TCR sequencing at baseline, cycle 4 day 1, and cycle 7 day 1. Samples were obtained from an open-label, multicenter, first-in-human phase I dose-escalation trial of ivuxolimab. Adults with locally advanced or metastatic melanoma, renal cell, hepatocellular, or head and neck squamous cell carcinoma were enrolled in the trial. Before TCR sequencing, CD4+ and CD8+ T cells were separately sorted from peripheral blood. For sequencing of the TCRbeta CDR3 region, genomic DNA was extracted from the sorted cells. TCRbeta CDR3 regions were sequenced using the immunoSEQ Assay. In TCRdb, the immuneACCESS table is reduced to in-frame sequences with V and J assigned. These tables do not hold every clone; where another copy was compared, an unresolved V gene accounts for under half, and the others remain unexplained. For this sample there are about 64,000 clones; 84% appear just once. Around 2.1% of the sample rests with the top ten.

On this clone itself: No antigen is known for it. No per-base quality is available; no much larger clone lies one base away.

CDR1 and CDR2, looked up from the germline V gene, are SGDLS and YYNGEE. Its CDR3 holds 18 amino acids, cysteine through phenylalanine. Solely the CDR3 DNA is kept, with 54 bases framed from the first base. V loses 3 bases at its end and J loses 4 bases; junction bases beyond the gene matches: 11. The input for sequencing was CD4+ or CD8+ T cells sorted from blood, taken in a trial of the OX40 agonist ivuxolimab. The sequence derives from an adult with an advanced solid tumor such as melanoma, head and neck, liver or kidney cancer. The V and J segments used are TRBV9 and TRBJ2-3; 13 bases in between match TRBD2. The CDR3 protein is CASSGRLTSGGASDTQYF. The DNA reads TGTGCCAGCAGCGGCCGCCTTACTAGCGGGGGGGCATCAGATACGCAGTATTTT.